The table lists the clone carrying this TCR beta chain with many counts. Its antigen is still unknown. RNA transcripts yielded amplified TCR beta CDR3 regions. HTBI primers were used for first-round RT-PCR of the TCR CDR3. TCRdb used MiXCR to reprocess the multiplex PCR reads, holding one entry per CDR3 protein. The table includes 250,000 to 400,000 distinct CDR3 sequences, about 13% detected once. These data originate in a study of T cells in Graves' hyperthyroidism and ophthalmopathy. The wider study: At initial diagnosis, before any treatment had begun, peripheral blood was obtained.

Germline CDR1 is ENHRY and CDR2 is SYGVKD. CDR3 size: 13 residues. Trimming took 4 bases from V and 10 from J; bases not matched to a gene: 5. Regarding the study as a whole: Among clonotypes expanded in thyroid above 0.001, most were also found in blood.

Each person with ophthalmopathy scored at least 3 on the Clinical Activity Score, reached NOSPECS grade 4 or higher, and had been ill under 3 months. Fresh peripheral blood, 7.5 to 10 ml, yielded the PBMCs. V gene TRBV10-3 combines with J gene TRBJ2-1, with 9 bases identical to TRBD2. The sequencing input was blood. This clonotype was sampled from a woman in her thirties or forties with Graves' ophthalmopathy. CDR3: CAISVRGGEEQFF. The CDR3 DNA is TGTGCCATCAGTGTGCGGGGGGGCGAGGAGCAGTTCTTC.